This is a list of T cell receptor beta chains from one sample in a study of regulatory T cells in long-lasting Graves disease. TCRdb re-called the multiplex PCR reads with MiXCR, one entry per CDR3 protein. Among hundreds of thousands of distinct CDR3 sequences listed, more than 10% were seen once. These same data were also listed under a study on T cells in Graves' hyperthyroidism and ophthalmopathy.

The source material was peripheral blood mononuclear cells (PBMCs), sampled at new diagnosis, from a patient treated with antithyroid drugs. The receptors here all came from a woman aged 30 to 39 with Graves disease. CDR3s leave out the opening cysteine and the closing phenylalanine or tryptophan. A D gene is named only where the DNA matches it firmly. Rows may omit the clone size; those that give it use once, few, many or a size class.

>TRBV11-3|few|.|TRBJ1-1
ASSLDFRWNTEAF
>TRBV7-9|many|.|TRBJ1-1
ASSNALNGAVEAF
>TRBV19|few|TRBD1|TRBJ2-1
ASTPNRGQWNEQF
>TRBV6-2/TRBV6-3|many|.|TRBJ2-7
ASSYSRQPVGYEQY
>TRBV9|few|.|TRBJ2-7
AGSAPRLWGPYEQY
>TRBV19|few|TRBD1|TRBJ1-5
ASRDWTGGNQPQH
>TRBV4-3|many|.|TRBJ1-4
ASTHTSSPETNEKLF
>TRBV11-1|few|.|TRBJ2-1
ASSFESGGGDEQF
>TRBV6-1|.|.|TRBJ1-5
ASITGRVGNQPQH
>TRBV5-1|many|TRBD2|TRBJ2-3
ASSPGLAGAAQY
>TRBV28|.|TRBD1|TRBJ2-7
ASSLWGVPGQTYEQY
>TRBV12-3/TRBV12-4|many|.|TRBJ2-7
ASRVTPGYLYEQY
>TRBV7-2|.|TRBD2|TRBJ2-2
ASSLASGRKGFGELF
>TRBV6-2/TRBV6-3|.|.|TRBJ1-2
ASSYSGRKTGVYT
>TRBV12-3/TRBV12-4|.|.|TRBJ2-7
ASQSSSNYEQY
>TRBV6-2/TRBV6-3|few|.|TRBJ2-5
ASSYSRGSQETQY
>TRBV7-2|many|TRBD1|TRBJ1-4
ASSPRDSPNEKLF
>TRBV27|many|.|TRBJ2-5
ASRGWERETQY
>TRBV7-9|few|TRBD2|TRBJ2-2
ASSLASGSRAGELF
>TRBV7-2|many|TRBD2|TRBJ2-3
ASSPRLADTQY
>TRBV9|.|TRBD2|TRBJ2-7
ASSVAGSGSSYYEQY
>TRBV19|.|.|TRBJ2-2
ASSILAMNTGELF
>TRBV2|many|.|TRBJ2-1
ASYEGYNEQF
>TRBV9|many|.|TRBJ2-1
ASSASSSVNEQF
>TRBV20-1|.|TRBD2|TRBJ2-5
SARKQRDGGETQY
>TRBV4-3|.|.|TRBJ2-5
ASSQVPVGAGQETQY
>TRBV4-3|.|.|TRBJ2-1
ASSQAKGSSSYNEQF
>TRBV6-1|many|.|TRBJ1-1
ASSEASRGPEAF
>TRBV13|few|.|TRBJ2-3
ATTTGPNTDTQY
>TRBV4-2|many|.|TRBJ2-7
ASSRLRDKSYEQY
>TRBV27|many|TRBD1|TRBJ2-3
ASSTDRALDTQY
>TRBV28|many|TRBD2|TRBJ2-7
ASSSKIGTSGDYEQY
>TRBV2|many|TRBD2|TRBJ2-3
ASGTSRTRTDTQY
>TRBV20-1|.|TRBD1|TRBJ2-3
SAEAGQGTDTQY
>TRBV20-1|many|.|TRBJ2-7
SAREYRVDEQY
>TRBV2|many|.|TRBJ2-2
ASSPGATYTGELF
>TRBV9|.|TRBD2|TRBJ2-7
ASSVASGRAYEQY
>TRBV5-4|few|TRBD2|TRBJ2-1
ASSSATDLLAGVGNEQF
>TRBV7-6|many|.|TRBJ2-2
ASSLGQGNTGELF
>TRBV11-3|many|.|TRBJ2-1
ASSPRSRNEQF
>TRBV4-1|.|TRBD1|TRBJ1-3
ASSQERTGISGNTIY
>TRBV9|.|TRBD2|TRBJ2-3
ASSFGLAVVWDTQY
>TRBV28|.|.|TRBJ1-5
ASSLFGAWGAQH
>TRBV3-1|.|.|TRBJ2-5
ASSNGRLGETQY
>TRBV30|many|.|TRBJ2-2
AWTSGRKNTGELF